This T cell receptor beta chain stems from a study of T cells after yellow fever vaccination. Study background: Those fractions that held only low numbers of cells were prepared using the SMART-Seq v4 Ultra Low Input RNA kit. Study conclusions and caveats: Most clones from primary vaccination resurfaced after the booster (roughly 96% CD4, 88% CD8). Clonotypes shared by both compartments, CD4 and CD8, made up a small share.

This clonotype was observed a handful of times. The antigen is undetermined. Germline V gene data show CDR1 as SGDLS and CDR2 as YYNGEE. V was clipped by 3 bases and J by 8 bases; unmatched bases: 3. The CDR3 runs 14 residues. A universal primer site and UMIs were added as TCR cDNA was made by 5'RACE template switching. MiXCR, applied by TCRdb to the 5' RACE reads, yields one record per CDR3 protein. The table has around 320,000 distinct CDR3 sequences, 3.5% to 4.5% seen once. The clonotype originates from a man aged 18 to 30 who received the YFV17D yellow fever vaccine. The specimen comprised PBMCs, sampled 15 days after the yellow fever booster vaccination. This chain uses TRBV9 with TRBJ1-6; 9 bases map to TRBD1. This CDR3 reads CASSAGQGDSPLHF. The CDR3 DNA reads TGTGCCAGCAGCGCGGGACAGGGAGATTCACCCCTCCACTTT.